This T cell receptor beta chain was recorded in a study of T-cell reconstitution after alpha-beta-depleted transplantation in children. The CDR3 is 15 amino acids. The V gene lost 6 bases and the J gene lost 0 bases, with 18 bases spanning the gap. CDR1 and CDR2 from the germline V gene are DFQATT and SNEGSKA (reference sequence). Molecular barcoding with unique molecular identifiers was used for the TCRbeta library. Via MiXCR, TCRdb re-called the PCR reads, giving one row per CDR3 protein. The sample carries about 540,000 distinct CDR3 sequences, about 17% recorded once. This clonotype was seen only a few times.

The sample was PBMCs from the stem cell graft donor, taken from the stem cell graft. The rearrangement joins TRBV20-1 to TRBJ2-7; D assignment may be TRBD1 or TRBD2 (6 bases each). The receptor comes from a human donor who donated a stem cell graft to a child with acute lymphoblastic leukemia. The DNA of the CDR3 is TGCAGTGCAGGGGGGTGGACACTGAGCTCCTACGAGCAGTACTTC. Residues: CSAGGWTLSSYEQYF.